One sample yielded the 20 T cell receptor beta chains listed below, sequenced in a study of persistence of HIV-infected CD4 T cells. Nonspecific anti-CD3/anti-CD28 bead stimulation represents the broad CD4+ T cell repertoire. Responding CD4+ T cells were sorted by upregulation of both CD40 ligand and CD69. These receptors have no identified antigens. Sequencing used immunoSEQ version 4 in survey mode. Only in-frame clones appear in the TCRdb table, and some are missing; sequencing was by immunoSEQ multiplex PCR. The sample records approximately 45,000 clones, about 88% being singletons. The sample here was CD4+ T cells sorted from PBMCs after roughly 19-hour stimulation, taken from a patient who received antiretroviral therapy. The receptors here all came from an adult woman with HIV who was CMV-seropositive.

This chain uses TRBV5-1 with TRBJ2-3, with 7 bases aligning to TRBD1. Per germline, CDR1 SGHRS and CDR2 YFSETQ. The CDR3 extends over 15 amino acids. Unmatched junction bases numbered 8, after V lost 2 bases and J lost 5 bases. The CDR3 bases are TGCGCCAGCAGCTTCGAGACAGGGCATCAAGATACGCAGTATTTT. Amino acids: CASSFETGHQDTQYF.

This clone was observed a single time. V is TRBV29-1 and J is TRBJ2-7; D tentatively fits TRBD1 or TRBD2 (5 bases each). The V gene's germline CDR1 is SQVTM and CDR2 ANQGSEA. With 3 bases removed from V and 2 bases from J, the gap between germline ends came to 5 bases. The length of the CDR3 is 11 residues. DNA of the CDR3: TGCAGCGTTGAGGGACCCTACGAGCAGTACTTC. Its translation: CSVEGPYEQYF.

The chain combines TRBV6-5 with TRBJ2-2; D may be TRBD1 (5 bases). Trimming left V 4 bases short and J 6 bases short, with 18 bases between. The CDR3 contains 16 residues. CDR1 and CDR2 from the germline V gene are MNHEY and SVGAGI. The CDR3 is CASSSQVFSGPGELFF. In DNA form, the CDR3 reads TGTGCCAGCAGTTCACAGGTTTTTAGTGGCCCCGGGGAGCTGTTTTTT.

The chain has TRBV6-1 and TRBJ1-5; a weak D match, TRBD1 (5 bases). The CDR3 is 14 residues long. Between the trimmed V and J ends, which lost 6 bases and 2 bases, there was a span of 11 bases. Per germline, CDR1 MNHNS and CDR2 SASEGT. CDR3 DNA sequence: TGTGCCAGCAGCACCGGGGGGGGCAATCAGCCCCAGCATTTT. Protein: CASSTGGGNQPQHF.

This rearrangement joins TRBV4-1 to TRBJ2-3, with D unclear. The germline V and J ends were trimmed by 3 bases and 2 bases, with 12 bases remaining between them. The germline V gene encodes CDR1 MGHRA and CDR2 YSYEKL. The CDR3 spans 15 residues. The CDR3 sequence: CASSQPVVDTDTQYF. The CDR3 DNA sequence: TGCGCCAGCAGCCAGCCCGTCGTGGACACAGATACGCAGTATTTT.

This CDR3 reads CASSLTGNGYTF. CDR3 DNA sequence: TGCGCCAGCAGCTTGACGGGTAATGGCTACACCTTC. This chain uses TRBV5-1 with TRBJ1-2, with D uncertain. This CDR3 region has 12 residues. The V end lost 1 base, the J end lost 6 bases, and 7 bases lay between the germline ends. CDR1 SGHRS and CDR2 YFSETQ come from the germline V gene.

The genes are TRBV18 and TRBJ2-1; tentative D call: TRBD1 (6 bases). The germline gives CDR1 KGHSH, CDR2 LQKENI. Trimming pared 0 bases from V and 3 bases from J, leaving 9 bases between. This CDR3 spans 15 amino acids. Written as DNA, the CDR3 is TGTGCCAGCTCACCACCTTTGGACAGCTACAATGAGCAGTTCTTC. This sequence encodes CASSPPLDSYNEQFF.

The chain joins TRBV3-1 (or the pseudogene TRBV3-2) to TRBJ2-3; D is perhaps TRBD2 (7 bases). Deletions cut 6 bases from V and 5 bases from J, with 18 bases between. This CDR3 has 15 residues. Germline lookup yields CDR1 LGHDT and CDR2 YNNKEL (reference sequence). This CDR3 is CASRLRGGAGDTQYF. CDR3 nucleotides: TGTGCCAGCAGGTTGAGGGGGGGGGCTGGAGATACGCAGTATTTT.

The chain recombines TRBV27 with TRBJ1-2, with 8 bases that match TRBD1. CDR3 length: 17 amino acids. In germline, CDR1 is MNHEY, CDR2 SMNVEV (reference sequence). V was pared by 6 bases and J by 0 bases, with 12 bases of the junction left unmatched. The CDR3 region is CASSSRTGKGPNYGYTF. The CDR3 DNA reads as TGTGCCAGCAGCTCTAGGACAGGGAAGGGACCTAACTATGGCTACACCTTC.

This chain joins TRBV9 and TRBJ2-1; 7 nucleotides line up with TRBD2. Germline CDR1 SGDLS, CDR2 YYNGEE. Trimming removed 0 bases from V and 7 bases from J; junction bases left unmatched: 7. The CDR3 has 15 amino acids. The CDR3 reads CASSVESSGANEQFF. The CDR3, as DNA: TGTGCCAGCAGCGTAGAGTCAAGCGGGGCTAATGAGCAGTTCTTC.

The genes are TRBV30 and TRBJ2-3; possibly TRBD1 for D (6 bases). The V end was cut by 0 bases, the J end by 0 bases, with 10 bases between. The CDR3 has 15 amino acids. Germline V gene sequence: CDR1 GTSNPN, CDR2 SVGIG (reference sequence). The CDR3 DNA sequence: TGTGCCTGGAGTGTTTGGACAGCAAGCACAGATACGCAGTATTTT. Protein sequence: CAWSVWTASTDTQYF. The full variable domain, completed using reference TRBV30 and TRBJ2-3, is SQTIHQWPATLVQPVGSPLSLECTVEGTSNPNLYWYRQAAGRGLQLLFYSVGIGQISSEVPQNLSASRPQDRQFILSSKKLLLSDSGFYLCAWSVWTASTDTQYFGPGTRLTVL.

The chain uses TRBV6-5 and TRBJ2-7, with D hard to call. Looked up from germline, CDR1 is MNHEY and CDR2 is SVGAGI. CDR3 size: 12 residues. V dropped 6 bases and J dropped 5 bases, with 11 bases sitting between them. DNA for the CDR3: TGTGCCAGCAGCAAGTTAAGGGACGAGCAGTACGTC. Its protein product is CASSKLRDEQYV.

CDR3 protein: CASSQDVQGNQPQHF. In DNA form, the CDR3 reads TGTGCCAGCAGCCAAGATGTGCAGGGGAATCAGCCCCAGCATTTT. The chain has TRBV3-1 (or the pseudogene TRBV3-2) and TRBJ1-5; D possibly corresponds to TRBD1 (6 bases). CDR1 and CDR2 from the germline V gene are LGHDT and YNNKEL (reference sequence). CDR3 length equals 15 residues. Trimming removed 0 bases at V and 4 bases at J, with 10 bases between.

This chain uses TRBV7-6 with TRBJ2-3; D may match TRBD1 or TRBD2 (5 bases each). The CDR3 sequence is 14 residues long. Germline V gives CDR1 SGHVS, CDR2 FNYEAQ. V was shortened by 1 base and J by 2 bases, with 7 bases between the two germline ends. CDR3 protein: CASSLGGTTDTQYF. The CDR3 nucleotides are TGTGCCAGCAGCTTAGGTGGGACCACAGATACGCAGTATTTT. The variable domain in full, with the rest retrieved from reference TRBV7-6 and TRBJ2-3, is GAGVSQSPRYKVTKRGQDVALRCDPISGHVSLYWYRQALGQGPEFLTYFNYEAQQDKSGLPNDRFSAERPEGSISTLTIQRTEQRDSAMYRCASSLGGTTDTQYFGPGTRLTVL.

This sequence joins TRBV11-1 and TRBJ2-5, with 7 positions matching TRBD1. CDR3 length: 13 amino acids. The germline V gene encodes CDR1 SGHAT and CDR2 FQDESV (reference sequence). Trimming removed 5 bases from V and 2 bases from J; junction bases left unmatched: 2. CDR3 region: CASSRDRQETQYF. The CDR3 nucleotides read TGTGCCAGCAGCAGGGACAGACAAGAGACCCAGTACTTC.

This chain uses TRBV2 with TRBJ1-5, with TRBD1 identical over 9 bases. J gave up 6 bases and V 8 bases, and 5 bases lay outside the gene matches. The CDR3 consists of 13 residues. The germline V gene has CDR1 SNHLY and CDR2 FYNNEI. Here the CDR3 reads CASGGQGSQPQHF. The CDR3 DNA is TGTGCCAGCGGCGGACAGGGGAGTCAGCCCCAGCATTTT.

CDR3 amino acids: CASSSRTDEYQPQHF. The CDR3 DNA is TGTGCCAGCAGCTCCCGGACAGACGAGTATCAGCCCCAGCATTTT. V and J are TRBV6-5 and TRBJ1-5, with D maybe TRBD1 (6 bases). Between the trimmed V and J ends, which lost 6 bases and 5 bases, there was a span of 17 bases. Looked up from germline, CDR1 is MNHEY and CDR2 is SVGAGI. This CDR3 is 15 amino acids long.

The chain is built from TRBV5-1 and TRBJ2-2; 8 bases are shared with TRBD2. With V trimmed by 0 bases and J by 5 bases, 6 bases remained unmatched. Germline V gene data show CDR1 as SGHRS and CDR2 as YFSETQ. This CDR3 has 16 residues. DNA for the CDR3: TGCGCCAGCAGCTTGGCCTTTAGCGGGGAGACCGGGGAGCTGTTTTTT. Amino acid sequence: CASSLAFSGETGELFF.

This chain connects TRBV5-8 to TRBJ2-7; tentatively, D is TRBD1 or TRBD2 (5 bases each). Trimming shortened V by 7 bases and J by 0 bases, and 17 bases separated the two germline ends. The germline V gene encodes CDR1 SGHTS and CDR2 YDEGEE. The CDR3 consists of 15 residues. CDR3 residues: CASSNWDRYSYEQYF. CDR3 DNA: TGTGCCAGCTCCAATTGGGACCGCTACTCCTACGAGCAGTACTTC.

V and J are TRBV14 and TRBJ1-3; D unclear. The V gene lost 1 base and the J gene lost 4 bases, with 2 bases spanning the gap. Looked up from germline, CDR1 is SGHDN and CDR2 is FVKESK. This CDR3 is built from 12 residues. CDR3 in DNA: TGTGCCAGCAGCCAAGTCGGAAACACCATATATTTT. It encodes CASSQVGNTIYF.